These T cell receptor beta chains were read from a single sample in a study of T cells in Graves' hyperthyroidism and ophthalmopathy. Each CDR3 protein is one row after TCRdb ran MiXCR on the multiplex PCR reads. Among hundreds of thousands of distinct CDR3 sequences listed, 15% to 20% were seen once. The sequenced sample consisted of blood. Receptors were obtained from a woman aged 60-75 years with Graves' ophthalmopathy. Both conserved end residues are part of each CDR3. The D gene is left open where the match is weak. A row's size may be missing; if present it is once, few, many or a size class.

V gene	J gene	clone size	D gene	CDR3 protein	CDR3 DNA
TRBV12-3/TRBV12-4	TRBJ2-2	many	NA	CASTNPGRGNTGELFF	TGTGCCAGCACCAACCCAGGGAGAGGGAACACCGGGGAGCTGTTTTTT
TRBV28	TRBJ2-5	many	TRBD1	CASSSARGVRGPQETQYF	TGTGCCAGCAGTTCCGCAAGGGGCGTGAGGGGGCCCCAAGAGACCCAGTACTTC
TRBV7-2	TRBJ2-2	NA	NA	CASSLVGGYGGELFF	TGTGCCAGCAGCTTAGTCGGGGGATATGGCGGGGAGCTGTTTTTT
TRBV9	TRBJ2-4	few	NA	CASSPVGVNIQYF	TGTGCCAGCAGCCCTGTGGGTGTAAACATTCAGTACTTC
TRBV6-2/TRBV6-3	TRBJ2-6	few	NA	CATKRTSGANVLTF	TGTGCCACCAAGAGGACCTCTGGGGCCAACGTCCTGACTTTC
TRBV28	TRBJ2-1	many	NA	CASSPLIRWGVVDNEQFF	TGTGCCAGCAGTCCCCTTATTAGATGGGGGGTCGTCGACAATGAGCAGTTCTTC
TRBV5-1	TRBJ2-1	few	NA	CASSFLPGTSYNEQFF	TGCGCCAGCAGCTTCTTACCGGGGACTTCCTACAATGAGCAGTTCTTC
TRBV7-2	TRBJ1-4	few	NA	CASSLNPGQMSKLFF	TGTGCCAGCAGCTTAAACCCTGGTCAAATGAGCAAACTGTTTTTT
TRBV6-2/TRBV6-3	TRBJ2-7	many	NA	CASSYSIGRRSYEQYF	TGTGCCAGCAGTTACTCGATAGGCAGGCGATCCTACGAGCAGTACTTC
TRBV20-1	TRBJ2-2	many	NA	CSEPGPRGTGELFF	TGCAGTGAACCGGGACCGAGAGGCACCGGGGAGCTGTTTTTT
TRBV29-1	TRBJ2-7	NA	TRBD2	CSVREGRDSEQYF	TGCAGCGTTCGGGAGGGCCGGGATAGCGAGCAGTACTTC
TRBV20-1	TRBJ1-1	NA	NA	CSATQTGGNTEAFF	TGCAGTGCTACCCAAACCGGGGGTAACACTGAAGCTTTCTTT
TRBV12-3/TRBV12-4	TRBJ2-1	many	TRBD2	CASSSRGGPYNEQFF	TGTGCCAGCAGTTCGCGGGGGGGCCCCTACAATGAGCAGTTCTTC
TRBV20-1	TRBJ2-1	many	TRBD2	CSARRGLAGLNEQFF	TGCAGTGCTAGGAGGGGACTAGCGGGCCTCAATGAGCAGTTCTTC
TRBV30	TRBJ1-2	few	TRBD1	CAWSLGTGNYGYTF	TGTGCCTGGAGTTTGGGGACAGGGAACTATGGCTACACCTTC
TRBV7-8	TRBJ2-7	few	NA	CASKQGGYEQYF	TGTGCCAGCAAGCAGGGAGGTTACGAGCAGTACTTC
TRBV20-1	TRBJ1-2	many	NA	CSASAAGTNYGYTF	TGCAGTGCGTCCGCGGCCGGAACTAACTATGGCTACACCTTC
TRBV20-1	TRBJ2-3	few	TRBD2	CSARDFAGTSRTDTQYF	TGCAGTGCTAGAGACTTTGCCGGGACTAGCCGCACAGATACGCAGTATTTT
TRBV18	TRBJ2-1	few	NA	CASSPRTSYNEQFF	TGTGCCAGCTCACCCCGGACAAGTTACAATGAGCAGTTCTTC
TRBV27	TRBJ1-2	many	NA	CASRTGAFYDGYTF	TGTGCCAGCAGAACAGGTGCTTTTTACGATGGCTACACCTTC
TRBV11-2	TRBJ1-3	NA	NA	CASSLVFGSGNTIYF	TGTGCCAGCAGCTTAGTTTTTGGCTCTGGAAACACCATATATTTT
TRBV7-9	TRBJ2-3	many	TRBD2	CASSFPSGVVESTDTQYF	TGTGCCAGCAGCTTTCCTAGCGGGGTAGTGGAGAGCACAGATACGCAGTATTTT
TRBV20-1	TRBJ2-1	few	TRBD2	CSARGGGRAKYNEQFF	TGCAGTGCTAGAGGGGGTGGGAGGGCGAAATACAATGAGCAGTTCTTC
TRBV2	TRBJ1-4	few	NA	CASSEQAACGKLFF	TGTGCCAGCAGTGAACAGGCCGCTTGTGGAAAACTGTTTTTT
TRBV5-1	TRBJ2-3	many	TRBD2	CASSLSGGGSTDTQYF	TGCGCCAGCAGCTTGTCAGGCGGGGGGAGCACAGATACGCAGTATTTT
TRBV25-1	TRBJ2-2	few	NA	CASSEPSGARELFF	TGTGCCAGCAGTGAACCAAGCGGCGCCAGGGAGCTGTTTTTT
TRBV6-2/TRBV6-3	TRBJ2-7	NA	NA	CASSHLMGGFGEQYF	TGTGCCAGCAGTCACCTTATGGGGGGCTTTGGAGAGCAGTACTTC
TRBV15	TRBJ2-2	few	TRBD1	CATSRGQQNTRELFF	TGTGCCACCAGCCGGGGACAGCAGAACACCAGGGAGCTGTTTTTT
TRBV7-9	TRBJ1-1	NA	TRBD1	CASSPGRGNFF	TGTGCCAGCAGCCCCGGCAGGGGGAATTTCTTT
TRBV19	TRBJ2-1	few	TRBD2	CASSFWTSGIVANEQFF	TGTGCCAGTAGTTTCTGGACTAGCGGGATAGTCGCCAATGAGCAGTTCTTC
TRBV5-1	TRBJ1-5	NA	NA	CASRPGGDSNQPQHF	TGCGCCAGCAGGCCCGGGGGCGATAGCAATCAGCCCCAGCATTTT
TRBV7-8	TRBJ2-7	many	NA	CASSLGGLEQYF	TGTGCCAGCAGCTTAGGAGGACTGGAGCAGTACTTC
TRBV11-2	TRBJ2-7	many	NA	CASSAEFGSIYEQYF	TGTGCCAGCAGCGCTGAGTTTGGGAGTATCTACGAGCAGTACTTC